This TCR beta chain was sequenced during a study of shared clonotypes between healthy human individuals. Looking at the study overall: Donor ages ranged 18 to 49 years: two women, a few men.

Study outcomes and limitations: Depth of sequencing was expected to influence donor clonotype sharing. Rarefaction indicated that sorted-subset sequencing remained incomplete although depth was large.

Details on this clone: What it recognizes is unknown.

Positively selected for CCR7, the CD45RO-negative cells used as naive CD8 cells excluded terminally differentiated effector memory CD45RA+ cells. Nashville, Tennessee was home to all donors, who were Caucasian adults. Looked up from germline, CDR1 is SGHNT and CDR2 is YYREEE (reference sequence). The CDR3 is 15 residues long. The V and J ends lost 0 bases and 5 bases, in that order; junction bases with no gene match: 4. Repertoires were generated with immunoSEQ multiplex PCR, while TCRdb's copy carries only in-frame clones and drops some. This sample yields roughly 2 million clones, of which roughly 94% are seen a single time; more than 0.95% belongs to the top ten.

The V and J genes are TRBV5-4 and TRBJ1-1; 10 positions agree with TRBD1. The source of this sequence is a man aged 18 to 35 in good health. Sequencing used naive CD8+ T cells sorted from blood. The CDR3 protein is CASSLDVGQGTEAFF. The DNA of the CDR3 is TGTGCCAGCAGCTTGGACGTGGGACAGGGGACTGAAGCTTTCTTT.